The rows below give T cell receptor beta chains drawn from one sample of a study of cytomegalovirus exposure and HLA in healthy donors. The method was immunoSEQ multiplex PCR; TCRdb's version includes in-frame clones alone and lacks a portion of them. The repertoire table contains about 200,000 clones. Material for sequencing was PBMCs. Receptor source: a girl aged 2-10 years in good health and CMV-seropositive. CDR3s include the opening cysteine and the closing phenylalanine or tryptophan. Fields, in order: J gene, V gene, D gene, CDR3 protein, CDR3 DNA. D genes are given only for firm matches.

j_gene: TRBJ2-7; v_gene: TRBV4-1; d_gene: TRBD2; CDR3aa: CASSQLSGSSYEQYF; CDR3nt: TGCGCCAGCAGCCAACTTAGCGGGAGCTCCTACGAGCAGTACTTC
j_gene: TRBJ1-2; v_gene: TRBV6-5; d_gene: NA; CDR3aa: CASSRTVDYGYTF; CDR3nt: TGTGCCAGCAGCCGAACAGTGGACTATGGCTACACCTTC
j_gene: TRBJ1-4; v_gene: TRBV5-4; d_gene: TRBD1; CDR3aa: CASSRTGTNEKLFF; CDR3nt: TGTGCCAGCAGCCGGACAGGAACTAATGAAAAACTGTTTTTT
j_gene: TRBJ1-1; v_gene: TRBV11-2; d_gene: TRBD1; CDR3aa: CASSLVTGEDEAFF; CDR3nt: TGTGCCAGCAGCTTAGTAACAGGGGAGGATGAAGCTTTCTTT
j_gene: TRBJ2-2; v_gene: TRBV4-1; d_gene: TRBD1; CDR3aa: CASSQVWTGGGPNTGELFF; CDR3nt: TGCGCCAGCAGCCAAGTTTGGACAGGGGGCGGACCGAACACCGGGGAGCTGTTTTTT
j_gene: TRBJ1-2; v_gene: TRBV21-1; d_gene: NA; CDR3aa: CASSKRPGYGYTF; CDR3nt: TGTGCCAGCAGCAAAAGGCCAGGGTATGGCTACACCTTC
j_gene: TRBJ2-1; v_gene: TRBV11-1; d_gene: TRBD2; CDR3aa: CASSSVLSGIGGNEQFF; CDR3nt: TGTGCCAGCAGCTCAGTCCTGAGCGGGATCGGGGGCAATGAGCAGTTCTTC
j_gene: TRBJ2-3; v_gene: TRBV18; d_gene: TRBD1; CDR3aa: CASSPTGTGAPDTQYF; CDR3nt: TGTGCCAGCTCACCTACCGGGACAGGGGCTCCCGATACGCAGTATTTT
j_gene: TRBJ1-2; v_gene: TRBV19; d_gene: NA; CDR3aa: CASTPGVTNYGYTF; CDR3nt: TGTGCCAGTACCCCAGGGGTAACTAACTATGGCTACACCTTC
j_gene: TRBJ1-4; v_gene: TRBV18; d_gene: NA; CDR3aa: CASSLTGVPTNEKLFF; CDR3nt: TGTGCCAGCTCCCTAACCGGGGTTCCTACTAATGAAAAACTGTTTTTT
j_gene: TRBJ2-7; v_gene: TRBV6-1; d_gene: TRBD2; CDR3aa: CASRAGLAGVYEQYF; CDR3nt: TGTGCCAGCAGGGCGGGACTAGCGGGAGTGTACGAGCAGTACTTC
j_gene: TRBJ2-1; v_gene: TRBV28; d_gene: TRBD2; CDR3aa: CASRTTSGREFF; CDR3nt: TGTGCCAGCAGAACCACTAGCGGGAGGGAGTTCTTC
j_gene: TRBJ1-1; v_gene: TRBV12-5; d_gene: NA; CDR3aa: CASGLEEDTEAFF; CDR3nt: TGTGCTAGTGGTTTGGAAGAGGACACTGAAGCTTTCTTT
j_gene: TRBJ2-1; v_gene: TRBV1; d_gene: NA; CDR3aa: CTSSQDREGANNEQFF; CDR3nt: TGCACCAGCAGCCAAGATCGGGAGGGAGCCAACAATGAGCAGTTCTTC
j_gene: TRBJ2-7; v_gene: TRBV7-8; d_gene: NA; CDR3aa: CASSLDQGELYEQYF; CDR3nt: TGTGCCAGCAGCTTAGATCAAGGGGAACTTTACGAGCAGTACTTC
j_gene: TRBJ2-2; v_gene: TRBV6-5; d_gene: TRBD1; CDR3aa: CASTLDRVTGELFF; CDR3nt: TGTGCCAGCACCCTGGACAGGGTGACCGGGGAGCTGTTTTTT
j_gene: TRBJ1-3; v_gene: TRBV4-2; d_gene: TRBD1; CDR3aa: CASSPQGTGANTIYF; CDR3nt: TGTGCCAGCAGCCCCCAGGGGACAGGGGCAAACACCATATATTTT
j_gene: TRBJ2-1; v_gene: TRBV16; d_gene: NA; CDR3aa: CASSQYRGLGYNEQFF; CDR3nt: TGTGCCAGCAGCCAATATCGGGGGTTAGGCTACAATGAGCAGTTCTTC
j_gene: TRBJ1-5; v_gene: TRBV28; d_gene: NA; CDR3aa: CASSLGIGRDQPQHF; CDR3nt: TGTGCCAGCAGTTTAGGGATCGGGAGGGATCAGCCCCAGCATTTT